This entry lists 28 T cell receptor beta chains sequenced from one sample in a study of cytomegalovirus exposure and HLA in healthy donors. The study ran its PCR with 60 Vbeta and 13 Jbeta primers. Generated by immunoSEQ multiplex PCR, the TCRdb table keeps only in-frame clones and is missing some. Here the sample spans roughly 150,000 clones, about 79% being singletons. The specimen was PBMCs. Receptors were obtained from a male donor in good health and CMV-seronegative.

The chain is built from TRBV30 and TRBJ2-5, with D possibly being TRBD2 (5 bases). The CDR3 has 13 amino acids. The germline CDR1 and CDR2 sequences are GTSNPN and SVGIG (reference sequence). Trimming pared 3 bases from V and 0 bases from J, leaving 8 bases between. CDR3 sequence: CAWRLTNQETQYF. The CDR3 DNA follows: TGTGCCTGGAGGTTGACTAACCAAGAGACCCAGTACTTC.

CDR3 residues: CASSSASAANGYTF. The DNA of the CDR3 is TGTGCCAGCAGCTCGGCTTCGGCGGCGAATGGCTACACCTTC. The chain employs TRBV6-5 and TRBJ1-2; D uncertain. The CDR3 runs to 14 residues. V lost 6 bases and J 6 bases, leaving 17 bases between the germline ends. Per the germline V gene, CDR1 is MNHEY and CDR2 is SVGAGI.

The V and J genes are TRBV27 and TRBJ2-7; 9 bases are a match to TRBD1. From germline, CDR1 is MNHEY and CDR2 SMNVEV (reference sequence). Trimming took 6 bases from V and 6 from J; bases not matched to a gene: 15. The CDR3 length is 16 residues. CDR3 nucleotides: TGTGCCAGCAGCACGTCGGGACAGGGAGTACAGGGCGAGCAGTACTTC. Amino acids: CASSTSGQGVQGEQYF.

The chain is built from TRBV5-1 and TRBJ2-5; 9 nucleotides line up with TRBD2. The CDR3 spans 15 residues. Germline V lookup: CDR1 SGHRS, CDR2 YFSETQ. Germline trimming cut 2 bases from V and 2 bases from J; bases unmatched to any gene: 4. This CDR3 is CASSLAGGSQETQYF. Here the CDR3 DNA reads TGCGCCAGCAGCTTAGCGGGAGGCTCACAAGAGACCCAGTACTTC.

The chain is built from TRBV10-2 and TRBJ2-3, with 7 bases aligning to TRBD2. V dropped 6 bases and J dropped 1; count of bases not matched to a gene: 7. The CDR3 consists of 15 residues. In germline, CDR1 is WSHSY, CDR2 SAAADI. CDR3 in amino acids: CASRTDLAGTDTQYF. In DNA form, the CDR3 reads TGCGCCAGCAGGACCGATCTAGCGGGCACAGATACGCAGTATTTT.

The chain carries TRBV27 and TRBJ2-3; 7 bases map to TRBD1. The CDR3 covers 14 residues. Germline-derived CDR1 and CDR2 are MNHEY and SMNVEV (reference sequence). V gave up 4 bases and J gave up 5 bases; unmatched junction bases: 6. CDR3 nucleotides: TGTGCCAGCAGTTGGGCGCAGGGGGAAGATACGCAGTATTTT. The encoded protein is CASSWAQGEDTQYF.

The V gene is TRBV10-1, the J gene TRBJ2-7; perhaps TRBD2 as D (5 bases). V was trimmed by 2 bases and J by 3 bases, leaving 20 bases between them. The CDR3 length is 17 residues. The germline V gene has CDR1 WNHNN and CDR2 SYGVQD (reference sequence). The CDR3 nucleotides are TGCGCCAGCAGTGAGCCCCCCCCGGAGGTTATAGTCTACGAGCAGTACTTC. Amino acids: CASSEPPPEVIVYEQYF.

The gene calls are TRBV27 and TRBJ2-1, with 7 bases that match TRBD2. Trimming took 4 bases from V and 7 from J; bases not matched to a gene: 13. Germline-derived CDR1 and CDR2 are MNHEY and SMNVEV (reference sequence). The CDR3 loop spans 16 amino acids. CDR3 in amino acids: CASSSSAGEFGNEQFF. The CDR3 DNA reads TGTGCCAGCAGTTCCTCGGCGGGAGAGTTTGGTAATGAGCAGTTCTTC.

The chain joins TRBV7-9 to TRBJ2-5; D possibly corresponds to TRBD2 (7 bases). The germline gives CDR1 SEHNR, CDR2 FQNEAQ (reference sequence). V was cut by 3 bases and J by 5 bases, with 16 bases left in between. CDR3 length: 15 residues. The CDR3 loop reads CASSFLLGGGETQYF. The DNA for the CDR3 is TGTGCCAGCAGCTTTCTTTTAGGGGGAGGGGAGACCCAGTACTTC.

The CDR3 DNA follows: TGTGCCAGTAGTATACAAACCCGCGACAGGGACCTGTCTCAGCCCCAGCATTTT. This sequence encodes CASSIQTRDRDLSQPQHF. This chain joins TRBV19 and TRBJ1-5, with 7 bases that match TRBD1. The CDR3 runs to 18 residues. V was clipped by 2 bases and J by 6 bases; unmatched bases: 16. The germline V gene encodes CDR1 LNHDA and CDR2 SQIVND (reference sequence).

The sample holds one count of this clone. Written as DNA, the CDR3 is TGCGCCAGCAGCCAAGCTACAGGGCCAACCTACGAGCAGTACTTC. Translated: CASSQATGPTYEQYF. The chain joins TRBV4-3 to TRBJ2-7; possible D gene TRBD1, 6 bases. Germline values: CDR1 LGHNA, CDR2 YSLEER. The CDR3 length is 15 residues. V was cut by 1 base and J by 2 bases, with 12 bases left in between.

On this clone itself: A junction end diverges from the germline sequence, so it may reflect a read error. The chain uses TRBV7-9 and TRBJ1-4; D perhaps matches TRBD1 (5 bases). The CDR3 extends over 12 amino acids. Germline V CDR1 and CDR2: SEHNR, FQNEAQ (reference sequence). The CDR3 here is CSSRSRDEKLFF. CDR3 DNA sequence: TGTTCCAGCAGGAGCAGGGATGAAAAACTGTTTTTT.

The rearrangement joins TRBV5-1 to TRBJ2-1; the match to TRBD2 covers 13 bases. The V gene end was trimmed by 2 bases and the J gene end by 7 bases; junction bases not matched to a gene: 9. The germline CDR1 and CDR2 sequences are SGHRS and YFSETQ. The CDR3 runs to 17 residues. The CDR3 here is CASSLFGLAGESNEQFF. The CDR3 coding sequence is TGCGCCAGCAGCTTATTTGGACTAGCGGGAGAGTCGAATGAGCAGTTCTTC. The full variable domain, its missing parts supplied by reference TRBV5-1 and TRBJ2-1, is KAGVTQTPRYLIKTRGQQVTLSCSPISGHRSVSWYQQTPGQGLQFLFEYFSETQRNKGNFPGRFSGRQFSNSRSEMNVSTLELGDSALYLCASSLFGLAGESNEQFFGPGTRLTVL.

The rearrangement uses TRBV30 and TRBJ2-1, with D tentatively TRBD2 (6 bases). Germline V CDR1 and CDR2: GTSNPN, SVGIG (reference sequence). This CDR3 has 17 residues. V lost 4 bases and J 2 bases, leaving 21 bases between the germline ends. The CDR3 DNA is TGTGCCTGGATGGCAACTGTGGGACTTTTACCCTACAATGAGCAGTTCTTC. Amino acid sequence: CAWMATVGLLPYNEQFF.

The chain has TRBV19 and TRBJ2-7; D might be TRBD2 (6 bases). The CDR3 contains 15 residues. Trimming left V 6 bases short and J 0 bases short, with 15 bases between. CDR1 and CDR2 from the germline V gene are LNHDA and SQIVND (reference sequence). The CDR3 sequence is CASSPVGGSSYEQYF. In nucleotides, the CDR3 is TGTGCCAGTAGCCCCGTCGGAGGGAGCTCCTACGAGCAGTACTTC. Full variable domain (outside the CDR3, taken from reference TRBV19 and TRBJ2-7): DGGITQSPKYLFRKEGQNVTLSCEQNLNHDAMYWYRQDPGQGLRLIYYSQIVNDFQKGDIAEGYSVSREKKESFPLTVTSAQKNPTAFYLCASSPVGGSSYEQYFGPGTRLTVT.

The sample holds a few counts of this clone. J is TRBJ2-7 and V is TRBV7-2; 7 bases fit TRBD1. This CDR3 comprises 14 residues. The V segment lost 5 bases and the J segment 0 bases; nucleotides outside the gene matches: 4. Germline-derived CDR1 and CDR2 are SGHTA and FQGNSA. For the CDR3, the DNA is TGTGCCAGCAGCGTGACAGGGATCTCCTACGAGCAGTACTTC. Its translation is CASSVTGISYEQYF.

The chain couples TRBV4-1 to TRBJ2-7; TRBD2 agrees at 7 bases. Germline CDR1 reads MGHRA; CDR2 reads YSYEKL. With V trimmed by 0 bases and J by 2 bases, 7 bases remained unmatched. The CDR3 consists of 16 residues. The CDR3: CASSQDSSGVAYEQYF. The CDR3 DNA reads TGCGCCAGCAGCCAAGATTCTAGCGGAGTAGCCTACGAGCAGTACTTC.

The rearrangement joins TRBV6-5 to TRBJ1-2; D remains ambiguous. CDR1 and CDR2 (germline): MNHEY, SVGAGI. Trimming pared 5 bases from V and 4 bases from J, leaving 17 bases between. The CDR3 sequence is 15 residues long. The CDR3 DNA is TGTGCCAGCAGTGCCTTGGGAGGTGGTGGCTATGGCTACACCTTC. Protein product: CASSALGGGGYGYTF.

This rearrangement joins TRBV25-1 to TRBJ1-5; no firm D call. The CDR3 is 15 amino acids. Germline V gene lookup returns CDR1 MGHDK and CDR2 SYGVNS. V was trimmed by 3 bases and J by 6 bases, leaving 15 bases between them. The CDR3: CASSDRTVEGQPQHF. CDR3 coding DNA: TGTGCCAGCAGTGATCGGACGGTCGAGGGTCAGCCCCAGCATTTT.

This chain links TRBV5-4 with TRBJ1-1; 7 nucleotides line up with TRBD1. CDR1 and CDR2 from the germline V gene are SGHNT and YYREEE (reference sequence). CDR3 length: 15 residues. Germline trimming cut 4 bases from V and 4 bases from J; bases unmatched to any gene: 10. The chain's CDR3 is CASSERQGWGTEAFF. Here the CDR3 DNA reads TGTGCCAGCAGCGAACGACAGGGATGGGGCACTGAAGCTTTCTTT. Variable domain in full (rest from reference TRBV5-4 and TRBJ1-1): ETGVTQSPTHLIKTRGQQVTLRCSSQSGHNTVSWYQQALGQGPQFIFQYYREEENGRGNFPPRFSGLQFPNYSSELNVNALELDDSALYLCASSERQGWGTEAFFGQGTRLTVV.

The chain combines TRBV30 with TRBJ2-4; perhaps TRBD1 as D (5 bases). The CDR3 length is 14 residues. V was cut by 2 bases and J by 4 bases, with 12 bases left in between. Germline CDR1 reads GTSNPN; CDR2 reads SVGIG (reference sequence). In DNA, the CDR3 is TGTGCCTGGAGTAGGAAAGGACATAAAAACATTCAGTACTTC. Its protein is CAWSRKGHKNIQYF.

This sequence joins TRBV30 and TRBJ2-7, with D unclear. The V end was cut by 3 bases, the J end by 6 bases, with 12 bases between. There are 12 residues in the CDR3. CDR1 and CDR2 from the germline V gene are GTSNPN and SVGIG (reference sequence). CDR3 nucleotide sequence: TGTGCCTGGAGCGATGCCGTGAGCGAGCAGTACTTC. Protein sequence: CAWSDAVSEQYF.

Turning to this clone: One end of the junction does not line up with germline, which may come from a read error. This chain links TRBV5-1 with TRBJ2-7; 12 nucleotides align to TRBD2. The CDR3 has 16 residues. Germline V gene sequence: CDR1 SGHRS, CDR2 YFSETQ. CDR3: CASSPRLAGVSHEQYF. The CDR3 DNA reads TGCGCCAGCAGCCCCCGACTAGCGGGAGTCTCCCACGAGCAGTACTTC.

This chain links TRBV27 with TRBJ2-7; weak D call: TRBD2 (5 bases). The CDR3 consists of 13 residues. V was cut by 2 bases and J by 4 bases, with 9 bases left in between. Per the germline V gene, CDR1 is MNHEY and CDR2 is SMNVEV (reference sequence). In nucleotides, the CDR3 is TGTGCCAGCAGTTTAGGGAGCGCATACGAGCAGTACTTC. Residues: CASSLGSAYEQYF.

The sample holds a few counts of this clone. The chain joins TRBV7-2 to TRBJ2-7, with TRBD2 identical over 11 bases. Trimming took 6 bases from V and 4 from J; bases not matched to a gene: 8. The CDR3 totals 15 residues. CDR1 is SGHTA, CDR2 FQGNSA, per germline. CDR3 amino acids: CASRTGTSGSYEQYF. The CDR3 bases are TGTGCCAGCAGAACCGGGACTAGCGGCTCGTACGAGCAGTACTTC.

The chain employs TRBV7-2 and TRBJ2-6; tentative D call: TRBD1 (5 bases). Per germline, CDR1 SGHTA and CDR2 FQGNSA. The V gene lost 1 base and the J gene lost 2 bases, with 6 bases spanning the gap. There are 15 residues in the CDR3. CDR3 sequence reads: CASSLVGAGANVLTF. CDR3 DNA: TGTGCCAGCAGCTTAGTAGGGGCTGGGGCCAACGTCCTGACTTTC.

Concerning this clone: Mismatch with germline at one junction end may stem from a read error. The chain carries TRBV7-9 and TRBJ2-7; 10 positions match TRBD2. The CDR3 is 15 residues long. CDR1 SEHNR and CDR2 FQNEAQ come from the germline V gene (reference sequence). The CDR3 bases are TGTTCCAGCAGCCCCCGGACTAGCGGAGCCTACGAGCAGTACTTC. Residues: CSSSPRTSGAYEQYF.

The chain carries TRBV30 and TRBJ2-2; 9 bases are a match to TRBD2. Unmatched junction bases numbered 9, after V lost 3 bases and J lost 4 bases. The CDR3 length is 16 residues. Germline V lookup: CDR1 GTSNPN, CDR2 SVGIG (reference sequence). The CDR3 spells CAWRLAGRVGTGELFF. Here the CDR3 DNA reads TGTGCCTGGAGGCTAGCGGGGCGCGTGGGCACCGGGGAGCTGTTTTTT. Full variable domain (rest looked up from reference TRBV30 and TRBJ2-2): SQTIHQWPATLVQPVGSPLSLECTVEGTSNPNLYWYRQAAGRGLQLLFYSVGIGQISSEVPQNLSASRPQDRQFILSSKKLLLSDSGFYLCAWRLAGRVGTGELFFGEGSRLTVL.